These 28 T cell receptor beta chains originate from one sample sequenced in a study of blood T cell repertoires in COVID-19. Sequenced by immunoSEQ multiplex PCR; TCRdb stores in-frame clones only, minus some. Of about 210,000 clones in the sample, 86% were seen once. Sequenced: PBMCs or T cells enriched from blood (not recorded which). These receptor sequences come from a woman aged 40 to 50 in a cohort exposed to, infected with or recovered from COVID-19 (not recorded which).

This sequence joins TRBV7-9 and TRBJ1-4; maybe TRBD1 (5 bases). This CDR3 has 13 residues. CDR1 and CDR2 (germline): SEHNR, FQNEAQ (reference sequence). Trimming took off 5 bases at V and 8 bases at J, with 12 bases between the two ends. The DNA for the CDR3 is TGTGCCAGCAGCCGCGCATGGGGCGAAAAACTGTTTTTT. This encodes CASSRAWGEKLFF.

This sequence joins TRBV15 and TRBJ2-7; 12 positions match TRBD1. CDR1 is LNHNV, CDR2 YYDKDF, per germline (reference sequence). V shed 8 bases, J shed 4 bases, and the junction held 6 bases outside the gene matches. The CDR3 loop spans 14 amino acids. CDR3 bases: TGTGCCACCGGGACAGGGGGCGGGGGGTACGAGCAGTACTTC. It yields the protein CATGTGGGGYEQYF.

The chain carries TRBV7-2 and TRBJ1-1; 8 bases align to TRBD1. CDR3 length: 14 amino acids. Losses at the gene ends were 4 bases for V and 6 bases for J; bases not matched to a gene: 7. The V gene's germline CDR1 is SGHTA and CDR2 FQGNSA. CDR3 in amino acids: CASSSDRGFAEAFF. In nucleotides, the CDR3 is TGTGCCAGCAGCTCTGACAGGGGATTCGCTGAAGCTTTCTTT.

The V and J genes are TRBV11-3 and TRBJ2-1; 8 bases agree with TRBD2. The germline V gene has CDR1 SGHNT and CDR2 YENEEA. The CDR3 is 15 residues long. V gave up 6 bases and J gave up 9 bases; unmatched junction bases: 13. The CDR3 nucleotides are TGTGCCAGCAGTTTAAGCGCAGCGGGGGTAAGTGAGCAGTTCTTC. Translation gives CASSLSAAGVSEQFF.

This chain links TRBV5-4 with TRBJ2-3, with D possibly TRBD1 on 6 matching bases. The germline V gene encodes CDR1 SGHNT and CDR2 YYREEE (reference sequence). The ends were cut back, 4 bases at V and 2 bases at J, with 17 bases in the middle. CDR3 length equals 16 residues. The CDR3 loop is CASSVQGASFTDTQYF. In DNA, the CDR3 is TGTGCCAGCAGCGTACAGGGCGCCTCCTTCACAGATACGCAGTATTTT.

This clone was seen only once. The rearrangement links TRBV7-9 to TRBJ1-1; the D gene is possibly TRBD1 (6 bases). V lost 1 base, J lost 6 bases, and 15 bases lay in between. The CDR3 spans 15 residues. Germline V gives CDR1 SEHNR, CDR2 FQNEAQ (reference sequence). The CDR3 nucleotides are TGTGCCAGCAGCTTAGGGGCCGCAGGGGCAGCTGAAGCTTTCTTT. Encoded protein: CASSLGAAGAAEAFF. The full variable domain, in which reference TRBV7-9 and TRBJ1-1 provide the parts outside the CDR3, is DTGVSQNPRHKITKRGQNVTFRCDPISEHNRLYWYRQTLGQGPEFLTYFQNEAQLEKSRLLSDRFSAERPKGSFSTLEIQRTEQGDSAMYLCASSLGAAGAAEAFFGQGTRLTVV.

This chain links TRBV18 with TRBJ2-6; TRBD1 aligns across 11 bases. The germline V gene has CDR1 KGHSH and CDR2 LQKENI. CDR3 length equals 21 residues. With V trimmed by 4 bases and J by 0 bases, 14 bases remained unmatched. In nucleotides, the CDR3 is TGTGCCAGCTCACATTCCTTGGGACAGGGGGGATCTCCCTCTGGGGCCAACGTCCTGACTTTC. It codes for CASSHSLGQGGSPSGANVLTF.

The chain links TRBV29-1 to TRBJ1-1; D may be TRBD1 (5 bases). The CDR3 extends over 14 amino acids. Germline CDR1 SQVTM, CDR2 ANQGSEA. Trimming pared 7 bases from V and 1 base from J, leaving 16 bases between. The CDR3 loop is CSGTGGVGNTEAFF. CDR3 DNA sequence: TGCAGCGGTACCGGGGGAGTAGGGAACACTGAAGCTTTCTTT.

J is TRBJ1-2 and V is TRBV4-2; D is uncertain. Germline CDR1 and CDR2: LGHNA and YNFKEQ. CDR3 length equals 15 residues. V dropped 5 bases and J dropped 8 bases, with 21 bases sitting between them. The CDR3 loop reads CASSFRLDLNDGYTF. As DNA, the CDR3 is TGTGCCAGCAGCTTCCGACTGGATTTAAACGACGGCTACACCTTC.

The chain couples TRBV25-1 to TRBJ1-1; maybe TRBD1 (6 bases). V was clipped by 4 bases and J by 3 bases, with 12 bases between them. Germline values: CDR1 MGHDK, CDR2 SYGVNS. CDR3 size: 14 residues. This CDR3 is CASSVQGGDTEAFF. The CDR3, as DNA: TGTGCCAGCAGTGTGCAAGGGGGGGACACTGAAGCTTTCTTT. The full variable domain, completed using reference TRBV25-1 and TRBJ1-1, is EADIYQTPRYLVIGTGKKITLECSQTMGHDKMYWYQQDPGMELHLIHYSYGVNSTEKGDLSSESTVSRIRTEHFPLTLESARPSHTSQYLCASSVQGGDTEAFFGQGTRLTVV.

Only one count was recorded for this clone. The V gene is TRBV19, the J gene TRBJ2-7, with 9 bases fitting TRBD1. Germline lookup yields CDR1 LNHDA and CDR2 SQIVND (reference sequence). The CDR3 covers 15 residues. Germline trimming cut 3 bases from V and 3 bases from J; bases unmatched to any gene: 6. The CDR3 protein is CASSIEDRGLYEQYF. The CDR3 DNA is TGTGCCAGTAGTATCGAGGACAGGGGACTCTACGAGCAGTACTTC.

The chain combines TRBV7-6 with TRBJ1-1; D is possibly TRBD1 (5 bases). CDR3 length equals 15 residues. V was pared by 5 bases and J by 5 bases, with 18 bases between. CDR1 and CDR2 (germline): SGHVS, FNYEAQ. CDR3 nucleotide sequence: TGTGCCAGCAGCCTGGCGGGAGGGGCTGTGACTGAAGCTTTCTTT. It translates to CASSLAGGAVTEAFF.

The rearrangement joins TRBV25-1 to TRBJ1-2; D is perhaps TRBD1 (6 bases). Per the germline V gene, CDR1 is MGHDK and CDR2 is SYGVNS. The V and J ends lost 8 bases and 7 bases respectively, with 14 bases between them. The CDR3 is 12 residues long. In DNA, the CDR3 is TGTGCCAGCTACAGGGTAGGGCTTGGCTACACCTTC. Its translation: CASYRVGLGYTF.

This sequence joins TRBV5-6 and TRBJ1-2, with TRBD1 matching 8 bases. This CDR3 is built from 14 residues. V gave up 4 bases and J gave up 8 bases; unmatched junction bases: 10. CDR1 and CDR2 (germline): SGHDT, YYEEEE. The CDR3 loop is CASSDGQGPGGYTF. The CDR3 bases are TGTGCCAGCAGCGACGGACAGGGCCCAGGAGGCTACACCTTC.

As DNA, the CDR3 is TGTGCCAGCAGCTTGGGAATGGGACAGGGGGCATACACTGAAGCTTTCTTT. It codes for CASSLGMGQGAYTEAFF. The chain uses TRBV5-5 and TRBJ1-1, with 12 bases fitting TRBD1. The CDR3 is 17 amino acids. The trim removed 0 bases at V and 3 bases at J, leaving 6 bases unmatched. Germline V gene sequence: CDR1 SGHKS, CDR2 YYEKEE (reference sequence).

The rearrangement links TRBV5-1 to TRBJ1-1; 10 bases map to TRBD1. This CDR3 comprises 17 residues. Germline CDR1 reads SGHRS; CDR2 reads YFSETQ. V lost 2 bases and J lost 0; bases outside the gene matches: 7. The CDR3 here is CASSFRDRGPMNTEAFF. Written as DNA, the CDR3 is TGCGCCAGCAGCTTCCGGGACAGGGGTCCTATGAACACTGAAGCTTTCTTT.

DNA of the CDR3: TGTGCCATCAGTGAGTTCCTCGCAGGGGGCACTGAAGCTTTCTTT. It codes for CAISEFLAGGTEAFF. The chain combines TRBV10-3 with TRBJ1-1; 7 nucleotides agree with TRBD1. The ends lost 1 base at V and 4 bases at J; junction bases unmatched: 6. Germline CDR1 ENHRY, CDR2 SYGVKD. The CDR3 runs 15 residues.

The chain employs TRBV6-2 or TRBV6-3 and TRBJ2-2; 16 bases match TRBD2. Losses at the gene ends were 5 bases for V and 0 bases for J; bases not matched to a gene: 3. Germline-derived CDR1 and CDR2 are MNHEY and SVGEGT. The CDR3 is made up of 18 amino acids. The CDR3 DNA follows: TGTGCCAGCAGTCTGGGACTAGCGGGAGGGCCGAACACCGGGGAGCTGTTTTTT. Its protein product is CASSLGLAGGPNTGELFF.

V usage is TRBV3-1 (or the pseudogene TRBV3-2) and J usage is TRBJ1-1; D remains ambiguous. This CDR3 has 13 residues. Germline V gene lookup returns CDR1 LGHDT and CDR2 YNNKEL (reference sequence). The V gene lost 1 base and the J gene lost 6 bases, with 9 bases spanning the gap. CDR3 loop: CASSQVSSSEAFF. CDR3 nucleotide sequence: TGTGCCAGCAGCCAAGTTTCGTCTTCTGAAGCTTTCTTT.

The CDR3 loop reads CASSQETILTTGHRETQYF. The CDR3 DNA reads TGCGCCAGCAGCCAAGAAACGATTCTCACTACAGGGCATCGGGAGACCCAGTACTTC. The V and J genes are TRBV4-1 and TRBJ2-5; possibly TRBD1 for D (6 bases). The V gene lost 0 bases and the J gene lost 5 bases, with 25 bases spanning the gap. This CDR3 comprises 19 residues. CDR1 and CDR2 from the germline V gene are MGHRA and YSYEKL.

This chain uses TRBV5-6 with TRBJ1-2; 10 bases map to TRBD1. The CDR3 is 13 amino acids. The trim removed 3 bases at V and 6 bases at J, leaving 2 bases unmatched. Germline CDR1 and CDR2: SGHDT and YYEEEE. The CDR3 region is CASSSGTGDGYTF. CDR3 coding DNA: TGTGCCAGCAGCTCAGGGACAGGGGATGGCTACACCTTC. The whole variable domain, remainder taken from reference TRBV5-6 and TRBJ1-2, is DAGVTQSPTHLIKTRGQQVTLRCSPKSGHDTVSWYQQALGQGPQFIFQYYEEEERQRGNFPDRFSGHQFPNYSSELNVNALLLGDSALYLCASSSGTGDGYTFGSGTRLTVV.

V gene TRBV5-6 combines with J gene TRBJ1-1; D uncertain. CDR3 length equals 13 residues. V dropped 4 bases and J dropped 1 base, with 8 bases sitting between them. Germline CDR1 and CDR2: SGHDT and YYEEEE. The CDR3 sequence: CASSEWPNTEAFF. The CDR3 bases are TGTGCCAGCAGCGAATGGCCGAACACTGAAGCTTTCTTT.

V is TRBV10-3 and J is TRBJ1-1; 7 bases map to TRBD1. V shed 5 bases, J shed 2 bases, and the junction held 5 bases outside the gene matches. Germline loops: CDR1 ENHRY, CDR2 SYGVKD. The CDR3 contains 14 residues. For the CDR3, the DNA is TGTGCCATCAGTCGACAGGGACCTAACACTGAAGCTTTCTTT. It yields the protein CAISRQGPNTEAFF.

This chain links TRBV5-1 with TRBJ1-1, with 9 bases lining up with TRBD1. The junction had 5 bases not matched to a gene; V was cut back by 4 bases and J by 7 bases. Germline CDR1 is SGHRS and CDR2 is YFSETQ. This CDR3 is built from 13 residues. The CDR3 coding sequence is TGCGCCAGCAGCCTCAACAGGGGGCTTGAAGCTTTCTTT. It translates to CASSLNRGLEAFF.

CDR3 sequence reads: CASSLRPVETNEKLFF. The CDR3 DNA reads TGCGCCAGCAGCCTGCGCCCCGTCGAGACTAATGAAAAACTGTTTTTT. The V gene is TRBV4-1, the J gene TRBJ1-4; D not resolved. The CDR3 length is 16 residues. V dropped 4 bases and J dropped 2 bases, with 14 bases sitting between them. Germline values: CDR1 MGHRA, CDR2 YSYEKL.

The chain links TRBV6-5 to TRBJ1-1; D is unresolved. In germline, CDR1 is MNHEY, CDR2 SVGAGI. Trimming took 10 bases from V and 0 from J, leaving 12 bases between them. The CDR3 totals 13 residues. The CDR3 sequence: CANRSPMNTEAFF. The CDR3 coding sequence is TGTGCCAACCGGTCGCCCATGAACACTGAAGCTTTCTTT.

The V call is TRBV5-4, the J call TRBJ1-1, with D perhaps matching TRBD1 (5 bases). V was cut by 1 base and J by 4 bases, with 11 bases left in between. From germline, CDR1 is SGHNT and CDR2 YYREEE (reference sequence). The CDR3 runs 14 residues. CDR3: CASSLPGGSTEAFF. The CDR3 DNA reads TGTGCCAGCAGCTTGCCGGGGGGGAGCACTGAAGCTTTCTTT.

The chain joins TRBV5-1 to TRBJ2-2; D gene uncertain. Per germline, CDR1 SGHRS and CDR2 YFSETQ. CDR3 length: 14 residues. V gave up 0 bases and J gave up 1 base, with 4 bases separating them. As DNA, the CDR3 is TGCGCCAGCAGCTTGGGACAGAACACCGGGGAGCTGTTTTTT. This sequence encodes CASSLGQNTGELFF.